A single sample is the source of the 31 T cell receptor beta chains below, sequenced in a study of blood T cell repertoires in COVID-19. The repertoire was sequenced with immunoSEQ multiplex PCR; TCRdb's copy has only in-frame clones and lacks some. Among 150,000 or so clones listed, about four fifths were seen once. Sample: peripheral blood. The receptors here all came from a human donor in a cohort sampled during active COVID-19.

The J gene is TRBJ2-7, the V gene TRBV18; TRBD2 agrees at 11 bases. The CDR3 is made up of 16 amino acids. V lost 3 bases to trimming and J lost 6 bases; unmatched junction nucleotides: 10. Germline lookup yields CDR1 KGHSH and CDR2 LQKENI. This CDR3 reads CASSPITSGSGGEQYF. The CDR3 nucleotides read TGTGCCAGCTCACCCATTACTAGCGGGAGTGGGGGCGAGCAGTACTTC.

In its sample, this clone was seen once. The chain has TRBV20-1 and TRBJ2-7; maybe TRBD1 (6 bases). CDR1 is DFQATT, CDR2 SNEGSKA, per germline (reference sequence). The V gene lost 3 bases and the J gene lost 8 bases, with 20 bases spanning the gap. This CDR3 has 14 amino acids. The CDR3 reads CSASGGTYGEKQYF. CDR3 nucleotides: TGCAGTGCTAGTGGGGGCACATATGGGGAAAAGCAGTACTTC.

This clone has only a few counts. The chain has TRBV2 and TRBJ1-2; D unresolved. Deletions cut 2 bases from V and 6 bases from J, with 19 bases between. In germline, CDR1 is SNHLY, CDR2 FYNNEI. The CDR3 runs 16 residues. Written as DNA, the CDR3 is TGTGCCAGCAGTGAATTGCTTGGGCCTCAATCGGATGGCTACACCTTC. This sequence encodes CASSELLGPQSDGYTF.

This chain connects TRBV11-1 to TRBJ2-1; TRBD2 aligns across 9 bases. V trimming: 1 base; J trimming: 10 bases; junction bases outside the gene matches: 8. This CDR3 has 15 amino acids. The germline gives CDR1 SGHAT, CDR2 FQDESV (reference sequence). CDR3 sequence: CASSLVPSGTEEQFF. DNA of the CDR3: TGTGCCAGCAGCTTAGTACCTAGCGGGACTGAGGAGCAGTTCTTC.

This sequence joins TRBV20-1 and TRBJ1-5, with D tentatively TRBD1 (5 bases). The CDR3 covers 12 residues. Looked up from germline, CDR1 is DFQATT and CDR2 is SNEGSKA (reference sequence). V was trimmed by 3 bases and J by 7 bases, leaving 10 bases between them. CDR3 nucleotides: TGCAGTGCTAGTAGGGGTAGCCAGCCCCAGCATTTT. This translates into CSASRGSQPQHF.

In nucleotides, the CDR3 is TGTGCCAGCAGTGAAGGCGCCAACTATGGCTACACCTTC. Its protein is CASSEGANYGYTF. The V and J genes are TRBV2 and TRBJ1-2; D is unresolved. CDR1 and CDR2 from the germline V gene are SNHLY and FYNNEI. The CDR3 is 13 residues long. V lost 1 base and J 2 bases, leaving 5 bases between the germline ends.

This clone came up a few times. This same CDR3 is encoded by further DNA sequences in the sample. The chain uses TRBV7-6 and TRBJ1-5; D uncertain. The V gene lost 3 bases and the J gene lost 7 bases, with 7 bases spanning the gap. CDR3 length: 12 residues. Germline V CDR1 and CDR2: SGHVS, FNYEAQ. This chain's CDR3 is CASSFAGQPQHF. The DNA for the CDR3 is TGTGCCAGCAGCTTCGCCGGGCAGCCCCAGCATTTT.

J is TRBJ2-1 and V is TRBV18; 8 nucleotides align to TRBD2. Germline CDR1 reads KGHSH; CDR2 reads LQKENI. J gave up 0 bases and V 2 bases, and 3 bases lay outside the gene matches. The CDR3 is 16 amino acids. CDR3 coding DNA: TGTGCCAGCTCACCAGGGACTAGGAGCTCCTACAATGAGCAGTTCTTC. Its translation is CASSPGTRSSYNEQFF.

The J gene is TRBJ1-5, the V gene TRBV6-5; TRBD1 might be the D (5 bases). CDR3 length equals 14 residues. Germline loops: CDR1 MNHEY, CDR2 SVGAGI. Trimming left V 7 bases short and J 7 bases short, with 17 bases between. CDR3: CASTPGGTNQPQHF. CDR3 coding DNA: TGTGCCAGCACCCCGGGGGGGACCAACCAGCCCCAGCATTTT.

This chain joins TRBV6-1 and TRBJ1-1, with D maybe TRBD1 (6 bases). Trimming left V 4 bases short and J 0 bases short, with 18 bases between. From germline, CDR1 is MNHNS and CDR2 SASEGT. The CDR3 is made up of 17 amino acids. CDR3: CASSAPRTVIMNTEAFF. CDR3 sequence (DNA): TGTGCCAGCAGTGCCCCGAGGACAGTGATCATGAACACTGAAGCTTTCTTT.

The chain has TRBV4-1 and TRBJ2-6; 12 bases are shared with TRBD1. This CDR3 contains 19 residues. The germline V gene has CDR1 MGHRA and CDR2 YSYEKL. The trim removed 3 bases at V and 4 bases at J, leaving 10 bases unmatched. The CDR3 DNA is TGCGCCAGCAGCCAGCTTACGGGACAGGGGGCGCCAGGGGCCAACGTCCTGACTTTC. Translating gives CASSQLTGQGAPGANVLTF.

Comments on this clone: A read error may account for a junction end that differs from germline. Additional DNA sequences in this sample encode the identical CDR3. This chain connects TRBV27 to TRBJ2-2; 10 nucleotides match TRBD2. Germline V gene data show CDR1 as MNHEY and CDR2 as SMNVEV (reference sequence). There are 16 residues in the CDR3. CDR3 residues: CVSGLAGVRGTGELFF. DNA of the CDR3: TGTGTCAGCGGGCTAGCGGGAGTTCGGGGCACCGGGGAGCTGTTTTTT.

The V and J genes are TRBV4-3 and TRBJ1-4; a weak D match, TRBD1 (6 bases). CDR1 is LGHNA and CDR2 is YSLEER in the germline V gene. V dropped 1 base and J dropped 7 bases, with 7 bases sitting between them. The CDR3 is 13 residues long. The CDR3 coding sequence is TGCGCCAGCAGCCAAGCCAGGGGTGAAAAACTGTTTTTT. Protein sequence: CASSQARGEKLFF.

The V call is TRBV23-1, the J call TRBJ1-2; 8 nucleotides match TRBD1. TRBV23-1 is assigned to the ORF class and has an uncertain function. CDR3 size: 13 residues. The V and J ends lost 8 bases and 4 bases, in that order; junction bases with no gene match: 6. The CDR3 nucleotides read TGCGCCAGCGGTCGAGACAGGGGCTATGGCTACACCTTC. Translating gives CASGRDRGYGYTF.

This clone has a handful of counts. The V call is TRBV19, the J call TRBJ1-2, with unresolved D. V dropped 5 bases and J dropped 8 bases, with 18 bases sitting between them. Per germline, CDR1 LNHDA and CDR2 SQIVND (reference sequence). There are 14 residues in the CDR3. CDR3 residues: CASSVTSSRWGYTF. In DNA form, the CDR3 reads TGTGCCAGTAGTGTAACGTCCTCGAGGTGGGGCTACACCTTC.

The gene calls are TRBV7-8 and TRBJ2-3, with 11 bases aligning to TRBD2. V lost 5 bases to trimming and J lost 7 bases; unmatched junction nucleotides: 8. CDR3 length: 15 amino acids. Germline V gene data show CDR1 as SGHVS and CDR2 as FQNEAQ. CDR3 DNA sequence: TGTGCCAGCAGCCCCCAGGGACTAGCGGTGAATACGCAGTATTTT. Translated: CASSPQGLAVNTQYF.

The chain couples TRBV4-2 to TRBJ1-3; 10 bases match TRBD1. This CDR3 region has 17 residues. Germline assignment: CDR1 LGHNA and CDR2 YNFKEQ. V shed 2 bases, J shed 3 bases, and the junction held 7 bases outside the gene matches. The CDR3: CASSQPFRDRGGNTIYF. CDR3 nucleotides: TGTGCCAGCAGCCAACCCTTCCGGGACAGGGGTGGAAACACCATATATTTT.

The chain links TRBV6-1 to TRBJ1-1, with D tentatively TRBD1 (6 bases). Trimming stripped 2 bases from V and 1 base from J, with 11 bases between. The CDR3 loop spans 15 amino acids. Germline CDR1 is MNHNS and CDR2 is SASEGT. The CDR3 spells CASSEQGRQNTEAFF. CDR3 in DNA: TGTGCCAGCAGTGAACAGGGGCGGCAGAACACTGAAGCTTTCTTT.

The CDR3 DNA follows: TGTGCCAGCAGCCCTCCCGTCTCCCCCACGGGTACGCAGTATTTT. This codes for CASSPPVSPTGTQYF. The V gene is TRBV7-2, the J gene TRBJ2-3; D uncertain. The ends were cut back, 5 bases at V and 8 bases at J, with 20 bases in the middle. This CDR3 has 15 residues. Germline V gene lookup returns CDR1 SGHTA and CDR2 FQGNSA.

CDR3 sequence: CASSLQTSTDTQYF. CDR3 DNA: TGTGCCAGCAGCTTGCAAACAAGCACAGATACGCAGTATTTT. The V gene is TRBV7-2, the J gene TRBJ2-3; D is undetermined. V shed 3 bases and J shed 0 bases, with 7 bases lying between them. The CDR3 length is 14 residues. In germline, CDR1 is SGHTA, CDR2 FQGNSA. The full variable domain, completed using reference TRBV7-2 and TRBJ2-3, is GAGVSQSPSNKVTEKGKDVELRCDPISGHTALYWYRQSLGQGLEFLIYFQGNSAPDKSGLPSDRFSAERTGGSVSTLTIQRTQQEDSAVYLCASSLQTSTDTQYFGPGTRLTVL.

CDR3 protein: CASSEATIEYNEQFF. The CDR3 nucleotides are TGCGCCAGCAGCGAGGCCACCATAGAGTACAATGAGCAGTTCTTC. The chain is built from TRBV5-1 and TRBJ2-1, with D unclear. This CDR3 has 15 residues. The V end lost 4 bases, the J end lost 4 bases, and 15 bases lay between the germline ends. Germline assignment: CDR1 SGHRS and CDR2 YFSETQ.

The chain recombines TRBV3-1 (or the pseudogene TRBV3-2) with TRBJ2-1, with a weak D call TRBD2 (5 bases). Germline V gene sequence: CDR1 LGHDT, CDR2 YNNKEL (reference sequence). This CDR3 spans 15 amino acids. V gave up 0 bases and J gave up 5 bases, with 11 bases separating them. The CDR3 is CASSQDSGLHNEQFF. In nucleotides, the CDR3 is TGTGCCAGCAGCCAAGACAGCGGACTGCACAATGAGCAGTTCTTC.

V gene TRBV6-5 combines with J gene TRBJ1-4; D is unresolved. Looked up from germline, CDR1 is MNHEY and CDR2 is SVGAGI. This CDR3 is built from 14 residues. Trimming cost V 7 bases and J 0 bases, with 9 bases left between them. The CDR3 reads CASTAFATNEKLFF. Here the CDR3 DNA reads TGTGCCAGCACCGCGTTTGCAACTAATGAAAAACTGTTTTTT.

The rearrangement links TRBV19 to TRBJ2-1, with 10 bases fitting TRBD2. Germline lookup yields CDR1 LNHDA and CDR2 SQIVND (reference sequence). J gave up 8 bases and V 4 bases, and 17 bases lay outside the gene matches. This CDR3 has 18 residues. The CDR3 sequence is CASSSPRGVAGGRDEQFF. CDR3 nucleotide sequence: TGTGCCAGTAGTAGCCCGCGAGGGGTAGCGGGAGGTAGAGATGAGCAGTTCTTC.

The chain is built from TRBV2 and TRBJ2-4; 8 positions agree with TRBD2. Trimming removed 7 bases from V and 3 bases from J; junction bases left unmatched: 8. CDR1 is SNHLY, CDR2 FYNNEI, per germline. This CDR3 has 15 amino acids. The CDR3 DNA follows: TGTGCCAGCAACCATCCGGGACTAGTCAAAAACATTCAGTACTTC. This sequence encodes CASNHPGLVKNIQYF.

This chain links TRBV7-2 with TRBJ1-1; 7 nucleotides match TRBD1. Trimming took 2 bases from V and 3 from J; bases not matched to a gene: 18. The germline CDR1 and CDR2 sequences are SGHTA and FQGNSA. The CDR3 covers 19 residues. The chain's CDR3 is CASSLWPTRGRMVDTEAFF. Here the CDR3 DNA reads TGTGCCAGCAGCTTATGGCCGACGAGGGGGCGCATGGTGGACACTGAAGCTTTCTTT.

This clone was counted once. V and J are TRBV25-1 and TRBJ1-2; D ambiguous. Germline assignment: CDR1 MGHDK and CDR2 SYGVNS. The CDR3 length is 11 residues. V was shortened by 4 bases and J by 7 bases, with 7 bases between the two germline ends. The CDR3 protein is CASSARGGYTF. The CDR3 DNA sequence: TGTGCCAGCAGTGCCCGGGGTGGCTACACCTTC.

The J gene is TRBJ2-5, the V gene TRBV5-4; no definite D call. The V end was cut by 4 bases, the J end by 1 base, with 17 bases between. The CDR3 has 16 residues. Germline CDR1 SGHNT, CDR2 YYREEE (reference sequence). The CDR3 bases are TGTGCCAGCAGCCCCCAGAGCGTCCGTGCCCAAGAGACCCAGTACTTC. Protein product: CASSPQSVRAQETQYF.

This clone came up once. The V and J genes are TRBV6-6 and TRBJ1-2; D ambiguous. Trimming took off 4 bases at V and 7 bases at J, with 10 bases between the two ends. Germline CDR1 reads MNHNY; CDR2 reads SVGAGI (reference sequence). This CDR3 is built from 12 residues. CDR3 nucleotide sequence: TGTGCCAGCAGTTCCTCGGGCCGTGGCTACACCTTC. Protein product: CASSSSGRGYTF.

V gene TRBV5-1 combines with J gene TRBJ2-3, with D possibly being TRBD1 (6 bases). The length of the CDR3 is 15 residues. Trimming pared 4 bases from V and 3 bases from J, leaving 15 bases between. Germline values: CDR1 SGHRS, CDR2 YFSETQ. The CDR3 loop is CASSHGAGETDTQYF. CDR3 coding DNA: TGCGCCAGCAGCCACGGGGCAGGGGAGACAGATACGCAGTATTTT.

This chain joins TRBV2 and TRBJ2-5; 11 bases are shared with TRBD2. CDR3 size: 14 residues. Germline V gene data show CDR1 as SNHLY and CDR2 as FYNNEI. The ends lost 8 bases at V and 5 bases at J; junction bases unmatched: 7. The CDR3 reads CASSPGLAEETQYF. The CDR3 region has the DNA TGTGCCAGCTCCCCGGGACTAGCGGAGGAGACCCAGTACTTC.